This TCR beta chain appears in the sequencing data of a study of blood T cell repertoires in COVID-19. Methods used by the authors: The assay estimated nucleated cells by amplifying reference gene primers. TCRdb's table, derived via immunoSEQ multiplex PCR, lists solely in-frame clones and lacks some. V, J and clone size are those of that table, while D and trimming were read from the DNA. Found here are about 300,000 clones, more than 75% of them singletons; the top ten hold about 9.4%. Individuals aged 18 to 89 years were recruited from 20 to 25 US areas. Clinical history reported by participants formed the basis on which cohorts were assigned. CDR3 size: 15 residues. The germline CDR1 and CDR2 sequences are MNHEY and SVGAGI. V was shortened by 6 bases and J by 8 bases, with 23 bases between the two germline ends.

The chain joins TRBV6-5 to TRBJ2-7, with a tentative D call TRBD2 (6 bases). Input material: PBMCs or T cells enriched from blood (not recorded which). The TCR was taken from a woman aged 18 to 35 who had recovered from COVID-19. The CDR3 DNA is TGTGCCAGCAGCCGAAGACTAGAACAAGTAAATCAGCAGTACTTC. It encodes CASSRRLEQVNQQYF.